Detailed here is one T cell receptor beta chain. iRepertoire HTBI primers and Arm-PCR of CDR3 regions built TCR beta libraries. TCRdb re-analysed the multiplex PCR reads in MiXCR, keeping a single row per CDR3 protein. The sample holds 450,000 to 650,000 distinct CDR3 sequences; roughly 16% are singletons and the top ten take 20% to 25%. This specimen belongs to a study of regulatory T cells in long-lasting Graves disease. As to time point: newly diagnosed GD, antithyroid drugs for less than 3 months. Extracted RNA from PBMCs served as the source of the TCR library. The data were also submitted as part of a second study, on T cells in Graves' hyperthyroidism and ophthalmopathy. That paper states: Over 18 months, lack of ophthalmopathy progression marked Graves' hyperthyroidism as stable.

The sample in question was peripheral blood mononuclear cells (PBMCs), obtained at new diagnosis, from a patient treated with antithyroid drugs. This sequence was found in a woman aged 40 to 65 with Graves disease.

CDR3 amino acids: CATSRDISGSYEQYF. Written as DNA, the CDR3 is TGTGCCACCAGCAGAGATATAAGTGGCTCCTACGAGCAGTACTTC. V is TRBV15 and J is TRBJ2-7; D gene ambiguous. Germline V gene data show CDR1 as LNHNV and CDR2 as YYDKDF (reference sequence). The ends were cut back, 0 bases at V and 0 bases at J, with 9 bases in the middle. The CDR3 covers 15 residues.